The clone carrying this TCR beta chain was recorded only once. The antigen is undetermined. The data originate from a study of shared clonotypes between healthy human individuals. General study findings and limits: Few donors limited the genetic and exposure-history diversity represented.

Several immunoSEQ 96-well plates shared each subset's DNA, each plate a replicate. Replicate PCRs for sorted subsets used 200 ng DNA; this equaled tens of thousands of T cell genomes. TCRdb keeps only in-frame clones here, not all; method: immunoSEQ multiplex PCR. Of around 2,000,000 clones listed, 95% were seen once; the top ten hold 0.13%. In germline, CDR1 is LNHDA, CDR2 SQIVND (reference sequence). This CDR3 spans 18 amino acids. Trimming took 8 bases from V and 4 from J, leaving 29 bases between them. This TCR derives from a man younger than 35 in good health. Sequenced input: naive CD4+ T cells sorted from blood. Noted subset: CD45RA+ positively selected. V and J are TRBV19 and TRBJ2-5; D possibly matches TRBD1 or TRBD2 (5 bases each). CDR3 sequence reads: CASGSPWRLIKGSETQYF. CDR3 coding DNA: TGTGCCAGTGGGAGCCCGTGGAGGTTGATTAAGGGGTCAGAGACCCAGTACTTC.